A single T cell receptor beta chain is shown here with its context. This sample was taken from a study of blood T cells in healthy people across ages. It was with a sample-barcoded 5' primer and a J-beta primer mix that a second PCR of roughly 7 to 12 cycles was run. TCRdb recomputed calls from the 5' RACE reads with MiXCR, one row per CDR3 protein. The sample consists of hundreds of thousands of distinct CDR3 sequences, 40% to 50% of them appearing once. The CDR3 extends over 13 amino acids. Germline lookup yields CDR1 MNHEY and CDR2 SMNVEV (reference sequence). With 4 bases removed from V and 2 bases from J, the gap between germline ends came to 9 bases.

This chain uses TRBV27 with TRBJ2-7, with D possibly matching TRBD2 (5 bases). Sequencing input: blood. The TCR originated in a man aged 55 to 70 in good health. In DNA, the CDR3 is TGTGCCAGCAGTTCGGGGATCACCTACGAGCAGTACTTC. Its protein is CASSSGITYEQYF.